The present TCR beta chain was sequenced within a study of spatial heterogeneity in lung cancer. V shed 1 base and J 1 base; nucleotides not matched to a gene: 4. This CDR3 is built from 16 residues. The germline V gene has CDR1 SGHAT and CDR2 FQNNGV. The time point is: sample taken at primary tumor resection. No cell sorting; template was whole RNA from tumor, lung tissue or PBMC. Every TCR cDNA molecule carried a tag that served as a unique molecular identifier. TCRdb independently ran MiXCR on the 5' RACE reads; one entry per CDR3 protein. The sample records approximately 3,000 distinct CDR3 sequences, about a sixth being singletons.

The chain has TRBV11-2 and TRBJ2-1, with 7 bases lining up with TRBD2. The source of this sequence is a female donor with early-stage non-small cell lung cancer. The sequencing here drew on normal lung tissue next to the tumor, taken at surgery. The CDR3 DNA sequence: TGTGCCAGCAGCTTAGCGGGCGGGAGTTCCTACAATGAGCAGTTCTTC. Residues: CASSLAGGSSYNEQFF.